Listed here is a single T cell receptor (beta chain). Its antigen is unidentified. Researchers used the Oncomine TCR Beta short-read assay to sequence DNA from cultured CD4+ T cells. TCRdb ran MiXCR on the PCR reads and lists one entry per CDR3 protein. The repertoire holds about 3,600 distinct CDR3 sequences, with under 50% as singletons. Treatment indicated: approximately nine-day PBMC culture with coronavirus spike peptide pools or control peptides (ViraFEST assay). The data are from a study of vaccination and CD4 T cells after COVID-19. Losses at the gene ends were 1 base for V and 4 bases for J; bases not matched to a gene: 8. This CDR3 is built from 16 residues. Germline CDR1 is SGHNT and CDR2 is YENEEA.

This chain links TRBV11-3 with TRBJ1-2; TRBD1 agrees at 8 bases. The TCR was taken from a human donor who had recovered from COVID-19. The source material was CD4+ T cells from blood, cultured in vitro. The CDR3 sequence is CASSLAEDRDTYGYTF. DNA for the CDR3: TGTGCCAGCAGCTTAGCCGAGGACAGGGACACCTATGGCTACACCTTC.